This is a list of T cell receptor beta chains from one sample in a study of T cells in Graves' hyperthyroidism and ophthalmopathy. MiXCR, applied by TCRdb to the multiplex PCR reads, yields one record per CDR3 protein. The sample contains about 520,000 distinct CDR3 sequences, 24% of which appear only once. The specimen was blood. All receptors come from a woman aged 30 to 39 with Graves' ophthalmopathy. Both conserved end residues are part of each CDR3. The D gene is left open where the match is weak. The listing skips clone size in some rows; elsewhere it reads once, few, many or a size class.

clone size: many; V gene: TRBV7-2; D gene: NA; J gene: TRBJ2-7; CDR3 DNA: TGTGCCAGCAGCTTAGGACAGGGAGGGTTCGGGGAGCAGTACTTC; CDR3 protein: CASSLGQGGFGEQYF
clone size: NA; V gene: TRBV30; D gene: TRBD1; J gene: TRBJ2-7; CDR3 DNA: TGTGCCTCCACAGGGGGCTCCGACGAGCAGTACTTC; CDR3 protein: CASTGGSDEQYF
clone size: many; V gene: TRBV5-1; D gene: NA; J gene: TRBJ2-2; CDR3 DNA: TGCGCCAGCAGCTTAGTTGGGACTCTCATCGAGGAGCTGTTTTTT; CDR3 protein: CASSLVGTLIEELFF
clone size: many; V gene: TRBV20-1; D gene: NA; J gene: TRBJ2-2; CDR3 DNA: TGCAGTGCTAGGGGCGGAACAGCGAACACCGGGGAGCTGTTTTTT; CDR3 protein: CSARGGTANTGELFF
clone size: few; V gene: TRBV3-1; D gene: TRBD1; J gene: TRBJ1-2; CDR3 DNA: TGTGCCAGCAGCAACTCGGACAGGGTATATGGCTACACCTTC; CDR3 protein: CASSNSDRVYGYTF
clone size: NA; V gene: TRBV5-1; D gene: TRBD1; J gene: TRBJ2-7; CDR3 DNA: TGCGCCAGCAGCTTGAGGTCCGGGACAGCCCAGGGCGAGCAGTACTTC; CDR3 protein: CASSLRSGTAQGEQYF
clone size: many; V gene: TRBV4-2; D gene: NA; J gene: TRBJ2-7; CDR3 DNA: TGTGCCAGCAGCCAAGATAGGCTCGAGCAGTACTTC; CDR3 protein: CASSQDRLEQYF
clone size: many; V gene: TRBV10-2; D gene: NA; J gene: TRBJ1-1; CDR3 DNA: TGCGCCAGCAGTGAGGAATGGGCAATGAACACTGAAGCTTTCTTT; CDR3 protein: CASSEEWAMNTEAFF
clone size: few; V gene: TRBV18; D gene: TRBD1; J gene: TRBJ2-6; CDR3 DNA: TGTGCCAGCTCACGACAGGGCCCACAGGGGAATGGGGCCAACGTCCTGACTTTC; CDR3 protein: CASSRQGPQGNGANVLTF
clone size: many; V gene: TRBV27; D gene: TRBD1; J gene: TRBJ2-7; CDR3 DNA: TGTGCCAGCAGTTACCGGGACAGGGGGCCTGACTACGAGCAGTACTTC; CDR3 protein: CASSYRDRGPDYEQYF
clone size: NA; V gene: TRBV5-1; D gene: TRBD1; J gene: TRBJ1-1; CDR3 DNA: TGCGCCAGCAGCACGAACGGACAGGGGGAAGCTTTCTTT; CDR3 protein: CASSTNGQGEAFF
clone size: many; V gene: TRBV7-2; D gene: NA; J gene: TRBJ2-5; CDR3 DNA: TGTGCCAGCAGCCCTCTAGAGACCCAGTACTTC; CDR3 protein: CASSPLETQYF
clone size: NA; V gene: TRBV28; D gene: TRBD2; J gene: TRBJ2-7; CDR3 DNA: TGTGCCAGCAGTTTAGCCCGGACTAGCTCCTACGAGCAGTACTTC; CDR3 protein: CASSLARTSSYEQYF
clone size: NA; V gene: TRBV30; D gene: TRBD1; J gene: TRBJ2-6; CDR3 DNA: TGTGCCTTGGTCGGGACAGGGTACTCTGGGGCCAACGTCCTGACTTTC; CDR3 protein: CALVGTGYSGANVLTF
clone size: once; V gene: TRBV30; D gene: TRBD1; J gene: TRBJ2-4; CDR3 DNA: TGTGCCTGGACAGGGGGCGCAGACATTCAGTACTTC; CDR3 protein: CAWTGGADIQYF
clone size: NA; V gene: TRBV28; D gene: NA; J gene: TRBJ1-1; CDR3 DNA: TGTGCCAGCAGTTCTTGGGCTACTGAAGCTTTCTTT; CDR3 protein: CASSSWATEAFF
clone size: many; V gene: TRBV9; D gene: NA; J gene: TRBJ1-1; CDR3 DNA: TGTGCCAGCAGCGTAGAAGCAGGGGTGGGAACTGAAGCTTTCTTT; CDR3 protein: CASSVEAGVGTEAFF
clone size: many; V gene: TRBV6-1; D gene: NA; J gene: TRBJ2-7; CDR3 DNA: TGTGCCAGCAGTGAAGCCGGGGCTCTCTACGAGCAGTACTTC; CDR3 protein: CASSEAGALYEQYF
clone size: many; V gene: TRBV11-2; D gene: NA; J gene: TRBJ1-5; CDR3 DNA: TGTGCCAGCAGCTTCCCAGGGGTAGGGCAGCCCCAGCATTTT; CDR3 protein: CASSFPGVGQPQHF
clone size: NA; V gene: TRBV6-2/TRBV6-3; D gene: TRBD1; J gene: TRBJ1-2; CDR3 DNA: TGTGCCAGCAGTGCTACCGGGACAGCTAACTATGGCTACACCTTC; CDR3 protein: CASSATGTANYGYTF
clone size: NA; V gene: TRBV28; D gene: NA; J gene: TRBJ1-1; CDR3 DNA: TGTGCCAGCAGTTTGAGGAATATGAACACTGAAGCTTTCTTT; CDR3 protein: CASSLRNMNTEAFF
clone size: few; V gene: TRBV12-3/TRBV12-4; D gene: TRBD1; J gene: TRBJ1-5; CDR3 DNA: TGTGCCAGCAGCAAGACAGGGGCCAATCAGCCCCAGCATTTT; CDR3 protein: CASSKTGANQPQHF
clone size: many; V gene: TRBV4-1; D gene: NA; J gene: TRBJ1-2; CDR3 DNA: TGCGCCAGCAGCCTAGCTCCGAACTATGGCTACACCTTC; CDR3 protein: CASSLAPNYGYTF